This T cell receptor beta chain was observed in a study of shared clonotypes between healthy human individuals. At the level of the study: Samples came from a couple of female and a few male donors aged 18 to 49.

In unsorted samples, genomic DNA was obtained using about 90 million PBMCs. CDR3 length equals 16 residues. Per the germline V gene, CDR1 is MNHEY and CDR2 is SMNVEV (reference sequence). V lost 0 bases to trimming and J lost 7 bases; unmatched junction nucleotides: 8. In the authors' methods: ImmunoSEQ junction-only sequences lacked quality scores, so their filtering differed. The repertoire was sequenced with immunoSEQ multiplex PCR; TCRdb's copy has only in-frame clones and lacks some. V, J and clone size were drawn from that table, and D and trimming were deduced from the DNA. The data contain hundreds of thousands of clones, roughly 83% of them singletons.

V usage is TRBV27 and J usage is TRBJ2-1; 8 bases are shared with TRBD2. The receptor was derived from a woman between 35 and 50 years old in good health. Some clones in this sample may be carry-over from other donors' samples. The material sequenced was PBMCs. The DNA of the CDR3 is TGTGCCAGCAGTTTATCGGTTCGGGAGGGGGAGAATGAGCAGTTCTTC. It is translated as CASSLSVREGENEQFF.